This T cell receptor (beta chain) is from a study of technical replicates of blood from several donors. Looked up from germline, CDR1 is SGHNT and CDR2 is YYREEE (reference sequence). The CDR3 sequence is 16 residues long. The ends lost 3 bases at V and 4 bases at J; junction bases unmatched: 6. The protocol was immunoSEQ multiplex PCR, while the TCRdb copy is restricted to in-frame clones and leaves out a portion. The table has some 69,000 clones, 75% to 90% seen once; the top ten hold 4% to 5%. Sequenced material: PBMCs. The receptor comes from a human donor in good health. Some clones in this sample may be carry-over from other donors' samples. The gene calls are TRBV5-4 and TRBJ2-6, with TRBD1 matching over 8 bases. For the CDR3, the DNA is TGTGCCAGCAGCTGGAACAGGGGGACCGGGGCCAACGTCCTGACTTTC. Amino acid sequence: CASSWNRGTGANVLTF.